The text below deals with one TCR beta chain. This sample was included in a study of blood T cell repertoires in COVID-19. Method: immunoSEQ multiplex PCR; TCRdb's copy keeps in-frame clones and lacks some. Among about 250,000 clones listed, about four fifths were seen once. The source of this sequence is a man older than 75 with acute or convalescent COVID-19. Sequencing was done on a sample of peripheral blood.

The CDR3 here is CASSTGTEYEQYF. CDR3 in DNA: TGTGCCAGCAGTACCGGGACAGAATACGAGCAGTACTTC. This sequence joins TRBV12-3 or TRBV12-4 and TRBJ2-7; 7 bases align to TRBD1. V dropped 5 bases and J dropped 4; count of bases not matched to a gene: 5. The CDR3 totals 13 residues.